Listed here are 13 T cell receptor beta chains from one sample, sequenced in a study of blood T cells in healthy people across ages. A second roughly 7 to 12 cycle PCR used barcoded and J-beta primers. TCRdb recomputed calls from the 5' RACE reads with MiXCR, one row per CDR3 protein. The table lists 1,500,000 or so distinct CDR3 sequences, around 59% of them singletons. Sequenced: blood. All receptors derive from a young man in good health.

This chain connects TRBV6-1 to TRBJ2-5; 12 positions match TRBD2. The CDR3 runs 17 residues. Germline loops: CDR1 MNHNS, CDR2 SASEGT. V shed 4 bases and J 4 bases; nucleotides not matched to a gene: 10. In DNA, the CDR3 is TGTGCCAGCAGTGTGACTAGCGGGGGCCCTCCGGGAGAGACCCAGTACTTC. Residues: CASSVTSGGPPGETQYF.

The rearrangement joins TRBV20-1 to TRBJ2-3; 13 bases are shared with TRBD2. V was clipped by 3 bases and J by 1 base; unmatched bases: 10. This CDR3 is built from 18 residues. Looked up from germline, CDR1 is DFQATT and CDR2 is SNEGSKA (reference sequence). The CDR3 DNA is TGCAGTGCTAGGCGAGGACTAGCGGGAGAAGGAGGCACAGATACGCAGTATTTT. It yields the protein CSARRGLAGEGGTDTQYF.

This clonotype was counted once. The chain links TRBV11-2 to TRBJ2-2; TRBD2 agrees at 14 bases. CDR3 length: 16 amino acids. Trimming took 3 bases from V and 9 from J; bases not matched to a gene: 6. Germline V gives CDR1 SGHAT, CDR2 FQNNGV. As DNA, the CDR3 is TGTGCCAGCAGCTTGAACGGGACTAGCGGGAGCAGGGAGCTGTTTTTT. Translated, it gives CASSLNGTSGSRELFF.

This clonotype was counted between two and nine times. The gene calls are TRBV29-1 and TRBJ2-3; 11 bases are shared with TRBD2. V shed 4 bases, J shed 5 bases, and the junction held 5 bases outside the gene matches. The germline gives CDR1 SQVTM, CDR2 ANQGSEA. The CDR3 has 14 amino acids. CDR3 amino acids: CSVVLAGGGDTQYF. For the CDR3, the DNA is TGCAGCGTTGTGCTAGCGGGGGGAGGAGATACGCAGTATTTT.

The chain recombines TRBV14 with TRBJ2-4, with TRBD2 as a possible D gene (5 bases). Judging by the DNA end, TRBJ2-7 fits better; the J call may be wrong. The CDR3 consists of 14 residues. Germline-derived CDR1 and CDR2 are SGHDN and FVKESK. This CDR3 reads CASSPTRGFHEQYF. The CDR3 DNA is TGTGCCAGCAGTCCCACCCGAGGGTTCCACGAGCAGTACTTC.

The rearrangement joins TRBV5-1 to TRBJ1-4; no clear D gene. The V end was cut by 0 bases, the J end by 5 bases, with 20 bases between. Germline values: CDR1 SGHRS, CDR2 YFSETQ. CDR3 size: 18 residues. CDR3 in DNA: TGCGCCAGCAGCTTGGGACTGACGCTAACCTTAAGAAATGAAAAACTGTTTTTT. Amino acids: CASSLGLTLTLRNEKLFF.

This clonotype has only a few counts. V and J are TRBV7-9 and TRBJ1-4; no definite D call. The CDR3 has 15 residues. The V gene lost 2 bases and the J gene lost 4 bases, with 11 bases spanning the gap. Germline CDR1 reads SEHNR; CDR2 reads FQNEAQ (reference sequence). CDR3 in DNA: TGTGCCAGCAGCTTACGAGGCCTCGGTAATGAAAAACTGTTTTTT. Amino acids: CASSLRGLGNEKLFF. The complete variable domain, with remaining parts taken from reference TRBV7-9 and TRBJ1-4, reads DTGVSQNPRHKITKRGQNVTFRCDPISEHNRLYWYRQTLGQGPEFLTYFQNEAQLEKSRLLSDRFSAERPKGSFSTLEIQRTEQGDSAMYLCASSLRGLGNEKLFFGSGTQLSVL.

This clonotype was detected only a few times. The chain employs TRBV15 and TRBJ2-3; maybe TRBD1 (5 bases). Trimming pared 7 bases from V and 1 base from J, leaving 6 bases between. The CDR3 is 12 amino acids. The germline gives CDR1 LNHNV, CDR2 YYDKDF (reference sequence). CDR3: CATTTGTDTQYF. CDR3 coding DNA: TGTGCCACCACGACAGGCACAGATACGCAGTATTTT.

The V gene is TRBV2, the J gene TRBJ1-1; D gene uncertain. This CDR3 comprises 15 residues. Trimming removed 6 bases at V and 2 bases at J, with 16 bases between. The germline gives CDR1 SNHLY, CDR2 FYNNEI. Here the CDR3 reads CASRQNRQRNTEAFF. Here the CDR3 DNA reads TGTGCCAGCAGGCAAAACCGGCAGCGTAACACTGAAGCTTTCTTT.

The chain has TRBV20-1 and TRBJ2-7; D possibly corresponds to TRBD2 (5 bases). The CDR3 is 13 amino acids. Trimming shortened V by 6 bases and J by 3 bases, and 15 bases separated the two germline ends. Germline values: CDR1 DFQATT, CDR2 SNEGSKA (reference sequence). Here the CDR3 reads CSAPRLEGYEQYF. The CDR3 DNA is TGCAGTGCCCCCCGGCTAGAGGGCTACGAGCAGTACTTC.

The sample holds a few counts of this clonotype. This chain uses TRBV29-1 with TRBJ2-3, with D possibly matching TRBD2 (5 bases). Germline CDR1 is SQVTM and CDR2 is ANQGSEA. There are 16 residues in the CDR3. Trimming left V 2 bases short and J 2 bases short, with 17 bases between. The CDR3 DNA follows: TGCAGCGTTGAAATCGGAGAGGGAGCTTTCACAGATACGCAGTATTTT. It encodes CSVEIGEGAFTDTQYF.

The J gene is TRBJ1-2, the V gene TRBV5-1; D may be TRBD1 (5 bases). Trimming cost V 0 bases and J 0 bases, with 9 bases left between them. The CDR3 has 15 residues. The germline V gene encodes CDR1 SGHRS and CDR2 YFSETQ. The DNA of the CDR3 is TGCGCCAGCAGCTTGGCGGGGGAGGCTAACTATGGCTACACCTTC. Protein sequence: CASSLAGEANYGYTF.

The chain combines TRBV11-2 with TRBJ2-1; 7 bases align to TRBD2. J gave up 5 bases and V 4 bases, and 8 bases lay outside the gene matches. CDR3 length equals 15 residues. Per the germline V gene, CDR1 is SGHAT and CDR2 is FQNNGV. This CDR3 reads CASSSLLAADNEQFF. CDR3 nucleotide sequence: TGTGCCAGCAGCTCCCTCCTAGCGGCGGACAATGAGCAGTTCTTC.